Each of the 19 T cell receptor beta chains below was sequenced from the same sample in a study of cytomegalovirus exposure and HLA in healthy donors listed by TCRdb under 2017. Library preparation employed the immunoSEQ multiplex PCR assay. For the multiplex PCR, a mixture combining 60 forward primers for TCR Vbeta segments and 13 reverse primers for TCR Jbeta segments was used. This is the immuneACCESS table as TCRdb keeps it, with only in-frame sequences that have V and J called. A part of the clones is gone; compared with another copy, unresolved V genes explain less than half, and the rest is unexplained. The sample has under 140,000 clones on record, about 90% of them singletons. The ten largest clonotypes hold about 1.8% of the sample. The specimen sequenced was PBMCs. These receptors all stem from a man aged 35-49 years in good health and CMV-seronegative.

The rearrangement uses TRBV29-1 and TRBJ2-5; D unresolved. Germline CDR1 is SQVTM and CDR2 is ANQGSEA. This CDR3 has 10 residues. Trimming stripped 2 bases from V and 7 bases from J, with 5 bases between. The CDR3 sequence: CSVEQATQYF. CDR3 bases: TGCAGCGTTGAACAGGCGACCCAGTACTTC.

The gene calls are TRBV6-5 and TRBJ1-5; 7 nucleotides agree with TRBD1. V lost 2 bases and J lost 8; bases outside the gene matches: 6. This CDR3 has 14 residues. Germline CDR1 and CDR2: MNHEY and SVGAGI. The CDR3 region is CASSYNRGKEPQHF. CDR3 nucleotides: TGTGCCAGCAGTTACAACAGGGGAAAGGAGCCCCAGCATTTT.

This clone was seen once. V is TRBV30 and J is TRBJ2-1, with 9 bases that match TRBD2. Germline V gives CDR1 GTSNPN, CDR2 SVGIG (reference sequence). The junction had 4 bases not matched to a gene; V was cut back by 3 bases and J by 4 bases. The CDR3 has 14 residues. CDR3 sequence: CAWRTSGPYNEQFF. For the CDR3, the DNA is TGTGCCTGGAGGACTAGCGGACCTTACAATGAGCAGTTCTTC.

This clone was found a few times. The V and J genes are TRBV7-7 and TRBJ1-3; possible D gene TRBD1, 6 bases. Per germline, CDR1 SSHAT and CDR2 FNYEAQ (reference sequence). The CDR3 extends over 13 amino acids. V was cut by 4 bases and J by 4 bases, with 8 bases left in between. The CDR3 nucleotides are TGTGCCAGCAGCTACGACAGGGGAAACACCATATATTTT. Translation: CASSYDRGNTIYF.

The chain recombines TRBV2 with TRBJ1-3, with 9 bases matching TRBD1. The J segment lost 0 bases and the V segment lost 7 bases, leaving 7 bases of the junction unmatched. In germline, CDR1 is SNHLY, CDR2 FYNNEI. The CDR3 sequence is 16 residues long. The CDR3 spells CASKIRGQGSGNTIYF. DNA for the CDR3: TGTGCCAGCAAGATTAGGGGACAGGGCTCTGGAAACACCATATATTTT.

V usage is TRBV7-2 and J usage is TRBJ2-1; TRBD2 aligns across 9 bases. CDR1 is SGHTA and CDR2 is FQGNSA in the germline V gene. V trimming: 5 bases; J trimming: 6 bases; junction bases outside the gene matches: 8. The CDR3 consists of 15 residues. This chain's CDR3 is CASSPPGTSRNEQFF. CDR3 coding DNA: TGTGCCAGCAGCCCCCCCGGGACTAGCCGCAATGAGCAGTTCTTC.

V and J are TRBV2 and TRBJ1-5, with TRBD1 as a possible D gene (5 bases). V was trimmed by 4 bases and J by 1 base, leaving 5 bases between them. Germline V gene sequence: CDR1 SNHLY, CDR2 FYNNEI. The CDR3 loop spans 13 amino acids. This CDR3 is CASSGQSNQPQHF. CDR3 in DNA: TGTGCCAGCAGTGGACAGAGCAATCAGCCCCAGCATTTT.

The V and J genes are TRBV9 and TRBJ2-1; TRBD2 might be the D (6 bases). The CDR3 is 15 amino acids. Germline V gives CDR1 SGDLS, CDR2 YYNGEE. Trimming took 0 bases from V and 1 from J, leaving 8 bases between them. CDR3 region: CASSVGGDSYNEQFF. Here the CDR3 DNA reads TGTGCCAGCAGCGTAGGGGGGGATTCCTACAATGAGCAGTTCTTC.

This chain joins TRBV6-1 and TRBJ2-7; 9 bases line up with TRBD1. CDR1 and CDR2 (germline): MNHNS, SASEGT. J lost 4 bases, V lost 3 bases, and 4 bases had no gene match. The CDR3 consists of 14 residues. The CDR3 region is CASSESGTGYEQYF. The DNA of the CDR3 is TGTGCCAGCAGTGAGTCCGGGACAGGGTACGAGCAGTACTTC.

This chain's CDR3 is CSVDRDTDTQYF. The DNA for the CDR3 is TGCAGCGTTGACCGGGACACAGATACGCAGTATTTT. The chain recombines TRBV29-1 with TRBJ2-3; D may be TRBD2 (5 bases). Per the germline V gene, CDR1 is SQVTM and CDR2 is ANQGSEA. This CDR3 spans 12 amino acids. V lost 3 bases to trimming and J lost 2 bases, with 6 bases between them.

The CDR3 nucleotides read TGTGCCAGTAGTATAGGAACAGGGGGCGCTTCGGAGACCCAGTACTTC. This codes for CASSIGTGGASETQYF. The chain couples TRBV19 to TRBJ2-5; 9 nucleotides line up with TRBD1. Germline CDR1 reads LNHDA; CDR2 reads SQIVND (reference sequence). The CDR3 consists of 16 residues. V was pared by 1 base and J by 5 bases, with 8 bases of the junction left unmatched.

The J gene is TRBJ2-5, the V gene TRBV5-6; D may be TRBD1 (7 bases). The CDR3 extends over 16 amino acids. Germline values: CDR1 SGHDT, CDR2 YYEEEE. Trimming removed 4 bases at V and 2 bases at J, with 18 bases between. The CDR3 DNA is TGTGCCAGCAGCCTGGGGGGCAGGGGGGTTCAAGAGACCCAGTACTTC. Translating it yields CASSLGGRGVQETQYF.

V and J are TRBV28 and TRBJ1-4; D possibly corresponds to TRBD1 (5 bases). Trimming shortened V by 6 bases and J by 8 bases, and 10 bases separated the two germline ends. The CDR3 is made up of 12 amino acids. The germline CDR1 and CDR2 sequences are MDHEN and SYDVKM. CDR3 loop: CASSRGGEKLFF. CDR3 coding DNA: TGTGCCAGCAGCCGCGGGGGAGAAAAACTGTTTTTT.

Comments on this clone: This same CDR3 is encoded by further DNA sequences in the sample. The CDR3 region has the DNA TGCGCCAGCAGCCTGGAGGGGGAACGTAATTCACCCCTCCACTTT. Translating it yields CASSLEGERNSPLHF. The chain has TRBV5-1 and TRBJ1-6; possible D gene TRBD1, 6 bases. The CDR3 has 15 amino acids. Trimming cost V 4 bases and J 6 bases, with 14 bases left between them. The germline V gene has CDR1 SGHRS and CDR2 YFSETQ. The complete variable domain, with remaining parts taken from reference TRBV5-1 and TRBJ1-6, reads KAGVTQTPRYLIKTRGQQVTLSCSPISGHRSVSWYQQTPGQGLQFLFEYFSETQRNKGNFPGRFSGRQFSNSRSEMNVSTLELGDSALYLCASSLEGERNSPLHFGNGTRLTVT.

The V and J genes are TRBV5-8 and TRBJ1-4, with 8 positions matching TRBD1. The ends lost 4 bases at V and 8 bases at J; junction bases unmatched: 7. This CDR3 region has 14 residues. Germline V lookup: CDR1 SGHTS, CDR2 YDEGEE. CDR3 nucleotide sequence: TGTGCCAGCAGCCGGACAGGGACAGAGGAAAAACTGTTTTTT. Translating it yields CASSRTGTEEKLFF. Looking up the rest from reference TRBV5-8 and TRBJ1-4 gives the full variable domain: EAGVTQSPTHLIKTRGQQATLRCSPISGHTSVYWYQQALGLGLQFLLWYDEGEERNRGNFPPRFSGRQFPNYSSELNVNALELEDSALYLCASSRTGTEEKLFFGSGTQLSVL.

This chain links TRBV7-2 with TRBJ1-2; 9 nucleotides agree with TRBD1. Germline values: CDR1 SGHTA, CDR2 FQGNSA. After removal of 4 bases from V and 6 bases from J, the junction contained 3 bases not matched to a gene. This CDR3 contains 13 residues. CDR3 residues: CASSWGQGNGYTF. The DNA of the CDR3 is TGTGCCAGCAGCTGGGGACAGGGAAATGGCTACACCTTC.

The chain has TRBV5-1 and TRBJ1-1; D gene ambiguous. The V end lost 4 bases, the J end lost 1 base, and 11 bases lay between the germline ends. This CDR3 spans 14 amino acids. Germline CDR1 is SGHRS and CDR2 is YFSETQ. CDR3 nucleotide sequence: TGCGCCAGCAGCCGTGACACGCCGAACACTGAAGCTTTCTTT. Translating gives CASSRDTPNTEAFF.

CDR3 sequence: CASSQADRGSEAFF. The CDR3 region has the DNA TGCGCCAGCAGCCAAGCGGACAGGGGTAGTGAAGCTTTCTTT. The genes are TRBV4-3 and TRBJ1-1, with TRBD1 matching over 9 bases. V dropped 1 base and J dropped 7; count of bases not matched to a gene: 4. This CDR3 has 14 amino acids. Looked up from germline, CDR1 is LGHNA and CDR2 is YSLEER.

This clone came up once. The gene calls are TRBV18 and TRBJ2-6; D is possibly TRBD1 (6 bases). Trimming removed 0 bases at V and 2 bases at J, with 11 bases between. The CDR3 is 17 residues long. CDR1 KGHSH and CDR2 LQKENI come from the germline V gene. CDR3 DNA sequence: TGTGCCAGCTCACCACCCCTACAGGGCGCTGGGGCCAACGTCCTGACTTTC. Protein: CASSPPLQGAGANVLTF.